This TCR beta chain originates from a study of blood T cell repertoires in COVID-19. The overall study: Nucleic acid was either cDNA or gDNA, and it came from T cells, B-cell-depleted T cells, or PBMCs.

Study processing details: Estimated nucleated cell counts came from reference gene primer amplification. Here immunoSEQ multiplex PCR was the method, and the copy in TCRdb shows in-frame clones only, minus some. D and trimming were read from the DNA, whereas the V and J calls and clone size are those reported in that table. This table holds roughly 240,000 clones, approximately 86% found once. The TCR originated in a woman under 40 who had recovered from COVID-19. Sequenced input: peripheral blood.

The CDR3 here is CASSRRSTGGEQYF. In nucleotides, the CDR3 is TGTGCCAGCAGTCGACGTTCTACAGGGGGCGAGCAGTACTTC. The J gene is TRBJ2-7, the V gene TRBV6-5; 8 positions match TRBD1. The V gene's germline CDR1 is MNHEY and CDR2 SVGAGI. Losses at the gene ends were 5 bases for V and 6 bases for J; bases not matched to a gene: 9. The CDR3 consists of 14 residues.